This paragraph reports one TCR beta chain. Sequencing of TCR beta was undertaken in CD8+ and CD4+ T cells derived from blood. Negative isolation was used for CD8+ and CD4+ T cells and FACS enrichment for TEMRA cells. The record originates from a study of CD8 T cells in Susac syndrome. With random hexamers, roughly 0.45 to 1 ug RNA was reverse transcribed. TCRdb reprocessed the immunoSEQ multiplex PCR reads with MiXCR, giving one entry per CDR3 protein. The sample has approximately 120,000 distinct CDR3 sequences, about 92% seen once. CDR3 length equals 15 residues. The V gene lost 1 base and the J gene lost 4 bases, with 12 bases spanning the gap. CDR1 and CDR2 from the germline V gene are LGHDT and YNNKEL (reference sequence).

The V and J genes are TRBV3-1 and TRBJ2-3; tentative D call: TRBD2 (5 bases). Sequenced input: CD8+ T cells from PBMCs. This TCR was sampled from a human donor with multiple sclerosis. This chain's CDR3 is CASSQGFGEPDTQYF. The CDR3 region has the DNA TGTGCCAGCAGCCAAGGGTTCGGGGAGCCAGATACGCAGTATTTT.